This is a list of T cell receptor beta chains from one sample in a study of cytomegalovirus exposure and HLA in healthy donors. Here immunoSEQ multiplex PCR was the method, and the copy in TCRdb shows in-frame clones only, minus some. This table has under 200,000 clones, roughly 82% appearing once. Sequencing was done on a sample of PBMCs. These receptors all stem from a woman between 50 and 59 years old in good health and CMV-seropositive. Each CDR3 is given without its conserved first and last residue. Fields, in order: clone size, V gene, CDR3 protein. Where a row states a size, it is once, few, many or the class of an expanded clone; other rows omit it.

.,TRBV5-1,ASSLGTQQETQY
.,TRBV6-1,ASSVAAGADLAKNIQY
.,TRBV25-1,ASSDDTLRNTIY
.,TRBV6-5,ASRQSSYNSPLH
once,TRBV4-1,ASSQDRAGNYEQY
.,TRBV7-8,ASSPLSGSSTGELF
.,TRBV9,ASSANDQGSRTEAF
few,TRBV7-9,ASTPSEIAAYNEQF
.,TRBV7-9,ASSLDPGPEETQY
few,TRBV19,ASRSALQGTYEKLF
.,TRBV18,ASSAGGHGTEAF
.,TRBV14,ASSQAGRYGYT
.,TRBV5-1,ASSPGTTGNSPLH
once,TRBV4-1,ASTDPLPDSVPYEQY
.,TRBV9,ASSSGVGKNTEAF
.,TRBV4-2,ASSPDQGSGANVLT
.,TRBV7-2,ASSLVGAGSSYEQY
few,TRBV7-2,ASSSHRRDSGGYT
.,TRBV27,ASSPTGEGYEQY
.,TRBV7-2,ASSLSGSGWVETQY
.,TRBV27,ASSLRQGAWSPLH
.,TRBV5-6,ASSDRGLGTDTQY
.,TRBV7-9,ASSLAGATNEKLF
once,TRBV2,ASSRDFQETQY
.,TRBV29-1,SVAPGQGGDTEAF
.,TRBV9,ASSVVAGLTDTQY
.,TRBV25-1,ASSQTGLNTEAF
.,TRBV7-2,ASSWDNWGGGETQY
.,TRBV18,ATIVQGGVGSPLH
few,TRBV6-5,ASSFGNEQF
.,TRBV29-1,SVVLWGESSGANVLT
.,TRBV5-1,ASSLTGAYEQY
.,TRBV4-1,ASSQGPGQVTGQY
.,TRBV7-2,ASSYSGTGLHEQY
.,TRBV6-6,ASRSDRGGNQPQH
.,TRBV20-1,SARLAGELF
.,TRBV28,ASSRPQGVGTDTQY
.,TRBV7-2,ASTRQGFYGYT
.,TRBV7-3,ASSLGGLNTEAF
.,TRBV29-1,SVDRGVNPGQGDYGYT
.,TRBV9,ASSGGQGALSTDTQY
.,TRBV9,ATGNGNTIY
.,TRBV5-1,ASSLAGLEVETQY
.,TRBV6-4,ASSEGAGGGDTQY
.,TRBV4-3,ASSQAPDSSNEKLF
once,TRBV15,ATSRGMQANTGELF
.,TRBV20-1,SANAVYEQF
.,TRBV4-2,ASSQKLLAGSYAYEQY
.,TRBV5-4,ASSVTGAGNTIY
.,TRBV7-9,ASRRRDSGEAF
.,TRBV5-1,ASRGRGSLADTQY
.,TRBV7-8,ASSTTITGGYTETNEKLF
.,TRBV19,ASRPWGTDNTGELF